This T cell receptor beta chain was documented in a study of T-cell reconstitution after alpha-beta-depleted transplantation in children. This clonotype occurred a few times. The CDR3 contains 12 residues. V lost 5 bases, J lost 7 bases, and 11 bases lay in between. It was with unique molecular identifiers that the TCRbeta library was prepared. TCRdb redid the calling of the PCR reads with MiXCR, one entry per CDR3 protein. The table lists about 480,000 distinct CDR3 sequences, around 12% of them singletons, with about 6% in the top ten. This specimen consisted of PBMCs from the stem cell graft donor, obtained from the stem cell graft. The genes are TRBV12-3 or TRBV12-4 and TRBJ2-5; D is unclear. The TCR sequence derives from a human donor who donated a stem cell graft to a child with combined immunodeficiency. The chain's CDR3 is CASSTPAGTQYF. The CDR3 nucleotides are TGTGCCAGCAGTACCCCAGCAGGGACCCAGTACTTC.